A selection of T cell receptor beta chains follows, all from one sample in a study of early T cells in non-severe SARS-CoV-2 infection. A single record per CDR3 protein comes from TCRdb applying MiXCR to the 5' RACE reads. The sample has approximately 50,000 distinct CDR3 sequences; around 13% are singletons. Material: whole blood. These receptors all stem from an adult who was a healthcare worker with PCR-confirmed SARS-CoV-2 infection or an uninfected control (not recorded which). Both conserved end residues are part of each CDR3. The D gene is left open where the match is weak. Not every row has a clone size; where given, it reads once, few, many or a size class.

j_gene: TRBJ2-7; abundance: few; d_gene: .; v_gene: TRBV5-1; CDR3nt: TGCGCCAGCAGCTGGGTAACAGGGCTCTCCTACGAGCAGTACTTC; CDR3aa: CASSWVTGLSYEQYF
j_gene: TRBJ2-1; abundance: many; d_gene: TRBD1; v_gene: TRBV4-2; CDR3nt: TGTGCCAGCAGCCAAGGGCAGGGGGCAAATTTTGAGCAGTTCTTC; CDR3aa: CASSQGQGANFEQFF
j_gene: TRBJ2-7; abundance: few; d_gene: .; v_gene: TRBV13; CDR3nt: TGTGCCAGCAGCTTAGGACTCCCGCTTGAGGGAGAGCAGTACTTC; CDR3aa: CASSLGLPLEGEQYF
j_gene: TRBJ1-6; abundance: many; d_gene: .; v_gene: TRBV11-2; CDR3nt: TGTGCCAGCAGCTATCCGTCGGCAGGGTATAATTCACCCCTCCACTTT; CDR3aa: CASSYPSAGYNSPLHF
j_gene: TRBJ1-5; abundance: many; d_gene: .; v_gene: TRBV6-1; CDR3nt: TGTGCCAGCAGTGACGTGACAGGATCCTTCCATCAGCCCCAGCATTTT; CDR3aa: CASSDVTGSFHQPQHF
j_gene: TRBJ1-4; abundance: .; d_gene: TRBD1; v_gene: TRBV5-4; CDR3nt: TGTGCCAGCAGCAGCGAACTGCCGGGACAGGGATCCCAAAAACTGTTTTTT; CDR3aa: CASSSELPGQGSQKLFF
j_gene: TRBJ2-2; abundance: .; d_gene: .; v_gene: TRBV12-3/TRBV12-4; CDR3nt: TGTGCCAGCAGTTTAGCTGAGCCCGGGGAGCTGTTTTTT; CDR3aa: CASSLAEPGELFF
j_gene: TRBJ1-1; abundance: .; d_gene: .; v_gene: TRBV29-1; CDR3nt: TGCAGCGTTGGAACAGGGACAGAAGCTTTCTTT; CDR3aa: CSVGTGTEAFF
j_gene: TRBJ2-3; abundance: few; d_gene: TRBD1; v_gene: TRBV6-1; CDR3nt: TGTGCCAGCAGCGCCGACAGGGTCCCAGAGTATTTT; CDR3aa: CASSADRVPEYF
j_gene: TRBJ2-3; abundance: .; d_gene: .; v_gene: TRBV11-2; CDR3nt: TGTGCCAGCAGCTTAGATCTGACGTCTGTTTCTAGCACAGATACGCAGTATTTT; CDR3aa: CASSLDLTSVSSTDTQYF
j_gene: TRBJ2-2; abundance: .; d_gene: .; v_gene: TRBV7-6; CDR3nt: TGTGCCAGCAGCTTACAGTTGAACACCGGGGAGCTGTTTTTT; CDR3aa: CASSLQLNTGELFF
j_gene: TRBJ1-5; abundance: .; d_gene: TRBD1; v_gene: TRBV20-1; CDR3nt: TGCAGTGCTAGAGATCGACAGGGAGGGAATCAGCCCCAGCATTTT; CDR3aa: CSARDRQGGNQPQHF
j_gene: TRBJ1-1; abundance: few; d_gene: .; v_gene: TRBV12-3/TRBV12-4; CDR3nt: TGTGCCAGCAGTTTAGCAGGGACCTTGAACACTGAAGCTTTCTTT; CDR3aa: CASSLAGTLNTEAFF
j_gene: TRBJ1-2; abundance: few; d_gene: .; v_gene: TRBV30; CDR3nt: TGTGCCTGGAGTGGAAAGCGAGGGGGCTATGGCTACACCTTC; CDR3aa: CAWSGKRGGYGYTF
j_gene: TRBJ1-1; abundance: many; d_gene: .; v_gene: TRBV7-2; CDR3nt: TGTGCCAGCAGCTTGAGCATCTGGATGGAGACTGAAGCTTTCTTT; CDR3aa: CASSLSIWMETEAFF
j_gene: TRBJ1-6; abundance: few; d_gene: TRBD1; v_gene: TRBV12-3/TRBV12-4; CDR3nt: TGTGCCAGCAGTTTGGGAATCGGGACAGGGGGTTCACCCCTCCACTTT; CDR3aa: CASSLGIGTGGSPLHF
j_gene: TRBJ2-7; abundance: .; d_gene: .; v_gene: TRBV20-1; CDR3nt: TGCAGTCCCCAACCCGGGACCCTCTCCTACGAGCAGTACTTC; CDR3aa: CSPQPGTLSYEQYF
j_gene: TRBJ1-5; abundance: .; d_gene: TRBD1; v_gene: TRBV5-6; CDR3nt: TGTGCCAGCAGCTTGGCAGAGACAGGGGGCAGACAGCCCCAGCATTTT; CDR3aa: CASSLAETGGRQPQHF
j_gene: TRBJ2-3; abundance: .; d_gene: .; v_gene: TRBV6-1; CDR3nt: TGTGCCAGCAGTGAACAGGGTCTAGACACAGATACGCAGTATTTT; CDR3aa: CASSEQGLDTDTQYF
j_gene: TRBJ1-2; abundance: many; d_gene: .; v_gene: TRBV25-1; CDR3nt: TGTGCCAGCAGTGCCCCAGTAGCTGGGGGCTACACCTTC; CDR3aa: CASSAPVAGGYTF
j_gene: TRBJ1-2; abundance: few; d_gene: TRBD1; v_gene: TRBV3-1; CDR3nt: TGTGCCAGCAGCCGGGGCAGGGGGCAGGACTATGGCTACACCTTC; CDR3aa: CASSRGRGQDYGYTF